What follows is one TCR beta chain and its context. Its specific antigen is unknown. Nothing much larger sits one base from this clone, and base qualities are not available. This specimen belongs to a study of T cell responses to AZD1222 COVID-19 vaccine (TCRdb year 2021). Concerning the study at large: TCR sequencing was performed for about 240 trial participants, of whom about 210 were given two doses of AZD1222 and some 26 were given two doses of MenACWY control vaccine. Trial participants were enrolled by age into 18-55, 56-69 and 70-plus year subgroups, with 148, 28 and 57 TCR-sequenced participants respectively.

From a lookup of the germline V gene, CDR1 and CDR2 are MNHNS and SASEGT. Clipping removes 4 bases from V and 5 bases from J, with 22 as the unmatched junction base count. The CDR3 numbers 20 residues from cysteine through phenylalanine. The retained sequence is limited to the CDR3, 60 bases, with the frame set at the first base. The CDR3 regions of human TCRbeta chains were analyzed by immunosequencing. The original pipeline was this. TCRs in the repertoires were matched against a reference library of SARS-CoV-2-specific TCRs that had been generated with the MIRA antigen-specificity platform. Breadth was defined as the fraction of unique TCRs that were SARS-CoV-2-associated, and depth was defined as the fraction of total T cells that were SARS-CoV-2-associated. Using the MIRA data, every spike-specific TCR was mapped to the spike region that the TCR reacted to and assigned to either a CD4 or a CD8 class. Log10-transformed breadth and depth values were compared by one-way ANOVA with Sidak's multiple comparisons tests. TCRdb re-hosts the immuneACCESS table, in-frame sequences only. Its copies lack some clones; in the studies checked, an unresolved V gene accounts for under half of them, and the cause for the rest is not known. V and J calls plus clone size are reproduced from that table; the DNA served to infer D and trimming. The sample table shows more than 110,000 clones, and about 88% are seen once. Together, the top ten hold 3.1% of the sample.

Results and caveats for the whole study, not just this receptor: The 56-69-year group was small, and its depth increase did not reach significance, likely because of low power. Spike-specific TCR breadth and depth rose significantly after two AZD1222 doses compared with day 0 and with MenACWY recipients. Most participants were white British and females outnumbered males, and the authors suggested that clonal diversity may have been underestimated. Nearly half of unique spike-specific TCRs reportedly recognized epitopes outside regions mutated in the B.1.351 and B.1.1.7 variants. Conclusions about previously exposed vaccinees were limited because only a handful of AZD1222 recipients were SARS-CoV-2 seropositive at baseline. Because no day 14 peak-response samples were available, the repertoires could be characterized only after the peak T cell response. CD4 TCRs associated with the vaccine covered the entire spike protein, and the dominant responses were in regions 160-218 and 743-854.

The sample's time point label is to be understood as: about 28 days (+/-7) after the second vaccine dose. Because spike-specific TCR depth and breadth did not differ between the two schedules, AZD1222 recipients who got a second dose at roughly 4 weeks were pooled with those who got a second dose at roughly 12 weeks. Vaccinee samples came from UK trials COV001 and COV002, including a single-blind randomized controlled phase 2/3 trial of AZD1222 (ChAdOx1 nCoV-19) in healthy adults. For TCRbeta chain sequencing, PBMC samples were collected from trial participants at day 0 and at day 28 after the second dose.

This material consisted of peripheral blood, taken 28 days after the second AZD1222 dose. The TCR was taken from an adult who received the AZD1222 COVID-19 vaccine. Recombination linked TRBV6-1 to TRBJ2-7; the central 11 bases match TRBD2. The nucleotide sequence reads TGTGCCAGCAGTGGACCGGACAGGACTACTAGCGGGGGTAAGCTGGACGAGCAGTACTTC. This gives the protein CASSGPDRTTSGGKLDEQYF.